This is a list of T cell receptor beta chains from one sample in a study of blood T cell repertoires in COVID-19. TCRdb keeps only in-frame clones here, not all; method: immunoSEQ multiplex PCR. The sample lists roughly 49,000 clones, 85% to 90% occurring once. The sequencing input was peripheral blood. Receptor source: a human donor in a cohort sampled during active COVID-19. Both conserved end residues are part of each CDR3. A D gene is named only where the DNA matches it firmly. Size tells how often a clone was seen (once, few, many) or the class of an expanded clone, and some rows leave it out.

v_gene: TRBV5-6; j_gene: TRBJ2-5; d_gene: -; abundance: -; CDR3aa: CASSRGPRETQYF; CDR3nt: TGTGCCAGCAGCCGCGGCCCGAGGGAGACCCAGTACTTC
v_gene: TRBV9; j_gene: TRBJ1-4; d_gene: -; abundance: -; CDR3aa: CASSEDSTAPNEKLFF; CDR3nt: TGTGCCAGCAGTGAGGACTCGACTGCCCCCAATGAAAAACTGTTTTTT
v_gene: TRBV5-5; j_gene: TRBJ1-1; d_gene: -; abundance: -; CDR3aa: CASSATGGRTEAFF; CDR3nt: TGTGCCAGCAGCGCTACGGGGGGGCGGACTGAAGCTTTCTTT
v_gene: TRBV6-5; j_gene: TRBJ2-1; d_gene: -; abundance: -; CDR3aa: CASSYSSGLGYNEQFF; CDR3nt: TGTGCCAGCAGTTACTCGTCGGGACTCGGATACAATGAGCAGTTCTTC
v_gene: TRBV27; j_gene: TRBJ2-3; d_gene: TRBD2; abundance: -; CDR3aa: CASSSPGGLAGGLDTQYF; CDR3nt: TGTGCCAGCAGTTCGCCCGGTGGACTAGCGGGAGGACTAGATACGCAGTATTTT
v_gene: TRBV6-1; j_gene: TRBJ1-5; d_gene: TRBD1; abundance: few; CDR3aa: CASSEDRVPNQPQHF; CDR3nt: TGTGCCAGCAGTGAGGACAGGGTCCCCAATCAGCCCCAGCATTTT
v_gene: TRBV5-1; j_gene: TRBJ1-1; d_gene: TRBD1; abundance: -; CDR3aa: CASSFSGQGNTEAFF; CDR3nt: TGCGCCAGCAGCTTCAGCGGACAGGGTAACACTGAAGCTTTCTTT
v_gene: TRBV24-1; j_gene: TRBJ2-1; d_gene: TRBD1; abundance: -; CDR3aa: CATSDLQAQGIDEQFF; CDR3nt: TGTGCCACCAGTGATTTGCAAGCACAGGGGATTGATGAGCAGTTCTTC
v_gene: TRBV9; j_gene: TRBJ2-3; d_gene: -; abundance: -; CDR3aa: CASTPTGPDTQYF; CDR3nt: TGTGCCAGCACCCCTACAGGGCCAGATACGCAGTATTTT
v_gene: TRBV6-1; j_gene: TRBJ2-7; d_gene: TRBD2; abundance: -; CDR3aa: CASSESGENSYEQYF; CDR3nt: TGTGCCAGCAGTGAAAGCGGGGAGAACTCCTACGAGCAGTACTTC
v_gene: TRBV6-5; j_gene: TRBJ1-6; d_gene: TRBD1; abundance: -; CDR3aa: CASNPQGGNSPLHF; CDR3nt: TGTGCCAGCAACCCACAGGGGGGGAATTCACCCCTCCACTTT
v_gene: TRBV7-9; j_gene: TRBJ1-1; d_gene: -; abundance: -; CDR3aa: CASSLRSGGGVYPEAFF; CDR3nt: TGTGCCAGCAGCCTCCGTAGTGGGGGGGGTGTGTACCCTGAAGCTTTCTTT
v_gene: TRBV19; j_gene: TRBJ2-3; d_gene: -; abundance: -; CDR3aa: CASSPSLSTDTQYF; CDR3nt: TGTGCCAGTAGTCCTTCGTTAAGCACAGATACGCAGTATTTT
v_gene: TRBV3-1/TRBV3-2; j_gene: TRBJ2-1; d_gene: -; abundance: once; CDR3aa: CASSPGSSSYNEQFF; CDR3nt: TGTGCCAGCAGCCCGGGGTCTAGCTCCTACAATGAGCAGTTCTTC
v_gene: TRBV4-1; j_gene: TRBJ2-5; d_gene: TRBD1; abundance: -; CDR3aa: CASSLPGQGESQETQYF; CDR3nt: TGCGCCAGCAGCCTCCCGGGACAGGGGGAAAGTCAAGAGACCCAGTACTTC
v_gene: TRBV7-9; j_gene: TRBJ1-4; d_gene: -; abundance: -; CDR3aa: CASSLGQGSTNEKLFF; CDR3nt: TGTGCCAGCAGCTTAGGTCAGGGATCAACTAATGAAAAACTGTTTTTT
v_gene: TRBV11-2; j_gene: TRBJ2-1; d_gene: TRBD2; abundance: -; CDR3aa: CASSLQSGRYNEQFF; CDR3nt: TGTGCCAGCAGCTTACAAAGCGGGAGATACAATGAGCAGTTCTTC
v_gene: TRBV7-2; j_gene: TRBJ2-3; d_gene: -; abundance: -; CDR3aa: CASSSQTDTQYF; CDR3nt: TGTGCCAGCAGCTCCCAGACAGATACGCAGTATTTT
v_gene: TRBV11-3; j_gene: TRBJ2-7; d_gene: -; abundance: -; CDR3aa: CASSPGISYEQYF; CDR3nt: TGTGCCAGCAGCCCAGGAATTTCCTACGAGCAGTACTTC
v_gene: TRBV5-4; j_gene: TRBJ2-5; d_gene: TRBD2; abundance: -; CDR3aa: CASSRGQREQETQYF; CDR3nt: TGTGCCAGCTCCCGAGGCCAGCGGGAACAAGAGACCCAGTACTTC
v_gene: TRBV19; j_gene: TRBJ1-5; d_gene: TRBD1; abundance: -; CDR3aa: CASSGGDRVGQPQHF; CDR3nt: TGTGCCAGTAGTGGGGGGGACAGGGTTGGTCAGCCCCAGCATTTT
v_gene: TRBV7-9; j_gene: TRBJ1-2; d_gene: -; abundance: -; CDR3aa: CASSLGPRTTF; CDR3nt: TGTGCCAGCAGCTTAGGTCCCCGGACAACCTTC
v_gene: TRBV28; j_gene: TRBJ1-1; d_gene: TRBD1; abundance: -; CDR3aa: CASSSWTGGRTEAFF; CDR3nt: TGTGCCAGCAGTTCTTGGACAGGGGGCCGAACTGAAGCTTTCTTT
v_gene: TRBV11-3; j_gene: TRBJ2-1; d_gene: TRBD2; abundance: -; CDR3aa: CASSDRDYVGEQFF; CDR3nt: TGTGCCAGCAGCGATCGGGACTACGTAGGTGAGCAGTTCTTC
v_gene: TRBV3-1/TRBV3-2; j_gene: TRBJ2-4; d_gene: TRBD2; abundance: -; CDR3aa: CASSPRQLAGKADIQYF; CDR3nt: TGTGCCAGCAGCCCGCGTCAACTAGCGGGAAAGGCGGACATTCAGTACTTC
v_gene: TRBV30; j_gene: TRBJ1-5; d_gene: -; abundance: -; CDR3aa: CAWEPGGNGNQPQHF; CDR3nt: TGTGCCTGGGAGCCTGGGGGGAACGGCAATCAGCCCCAGCATTTT
v_gene: TRBV24-1; j_gene: TRBJ2-1; d_gene: TRBD2; abundance: -; CDR3aa: CATSERTSGAYNEQFF; CDR3nt: TGTGCCACCAGTGAACGGACTAGCGGGGCCTACAATGAGCAGTTCTTC
v_gene: TRBV24-1; j_gene: TRBJ1-1; d_gene: -; abundance: -; CDR3aa: CATRPDGGYNTEAFF; CDR3nt: TGTGCCACCAGGCCCGACGGAGGGTATAACACTGAAGCTTTCTTT
v_gene: TRBV11-2; j_gene: TRBJ2-7; d_gene: TRBD1; abundance: -; CDR3aa: CASSLGGGDEQYF; CDR3nt: TGTGCCAGCAGCTTAGGAGGGGGCGACGAGCAGTACTTC